The rows below give T cell receptor beta chains drawn from one sample of a study of blood T cells in healthy people across ages. From the 5' RACE reads, TCRdb called clonotypes with MiXCR, one entry per CDR3 protein. The sample has 1.8 million or so distinct CDR3 sequences; more than 35% are singletons. What was sequenced was blood. The receptors stem from a human donor in good health. CDR3s include the opening cysteine and the closing phenylalanine or tryptophan. D genes are given only for firm matches. A row's size may be missing; if present it is once, few, many or a size class.

size: .
V: TRBV5-1
J: TRBJ2-3
D: .
CDR3: CASSQSGPGKDTQYF
DNA: TGCGCCAGCTCCCAATCCGGGCCTGGGAAAGATACGCAGTATTTT

size: .
V: TRBV4-3
J: TRBJ1-1
D: .
CDR3: CASSPTMVDGGTEAFF
DNA: TGCGCCAGCAGCCCAACAATGGTAGACGGGGGAACTGAAGCTTTCTTT

size: .
V: TRBV15
J: TRBJ2-7
D: .
CDR3: CATSAGKGVFVYEQYF
DNA: TGTGCCACTAGCGCCGGAAAGGGTGTCTTTGTGTACGAGCAGTACTTC

size: .
V: TRBV20-1
J: TRBJ2-5
D: TRBD2
CDR3: CSARGSGGLSVTQYF
DNA: TGCAGTGCTAGAGGAAGCGGGGGCCTGTCTGTGACCCAGTACTTC

size: .
V: TRBV28
J: TRBJ1-1
D: .
CDR3: CASGEVNTEAFF
DNA: TGTGCCAGCGGTGAGGTGAACACTGAAGCTTTCTTT

size: .
V: TRBV29-1
J: TRBJ1-1
D: .
CDR3: CSEGQLNTEAFF
DNA: TGCAGCGAAGGACAGTTGAACACTGAAGCTTTCTTT

size: many
V: TRBV9
J: TRBJ2-7
D: TRBD1
CDR3: CASSVSGQGEYEQYF
DNA: TGTGCCAGCAGCGTGAGTGGACAGGGAGAATACGAGCAGTACTTC

size: few
V: TRBV20-1
J: TRBJ2-7
D: TRBD2
CDR3: CSAHGAGGLNEQYF
DNA: TGCAGTGCCCACGGAGCGGGGGGGCTAAACGAGCAGTACTTC

size: .
V: TRBV15
J: TRBJ2-1
D: TRBD2
CDR3: CATSSGRVSYNEQFF
DNA: TGTGCCACCAGCAGTGGGAGGGTCTCCTACAATGAGCAGTTCTTC

size: .
V: TRBV7-9
J: TRBJ2-5
D: .
CDR3: CASSLSSSGQETQYF
DNA: TGTGCCAGCAGCTTAAGTTCGAGTGGCCAAGAGACCCAGTACTTC

size: .
V: TRBV11-2
J: TRBJ1-2
D: TRBD1
CDR3: CASSVAATGNYGYTF
DNA: TGTGCCAGCAGCGTTGCCGCGACAGGGAACTATGGCTACACCTTC

size: few
V: TRBV12-3/TRBV12-4
J: TRBJ2-4
D: .
CDR3: CASSLLATGNIQYF
DNA: TGTGCCAGCAGCTTACTAGCTACGGGAAACATTCAGTACTTC

size: .
V: TRBV9
J: TRBJ1-1
D: .
CDR3: CASSAYSRGTEAFF
DNA: TGTGCCAGCAGCGCATACTCGAGGGGCACTGAAGCTTTCTTT

size: .
V: TRBV5-5
J: TRBJ2-7
D: .
CDR3: CASSLSGWYEQYF
DNA: TGTGCCAGCAGCTTGTCAGGGTGGTACGAGCAGTACTTC

size: .
V: TRBV7-2
J: TRBJ2-1
D: .
CDR3: CASSLWGGPIDEQFF
DNA: TGTGCCAGCAGCTTATGGGGGGGGCCGATTGATGAGCAGTTCTTC

size: .
V: TRBV2
J: TRBJ1-2
D: .
CDR3: CASRRGGKGYTF
DNA: TGTGCCAGCCGACGGGGAGGGAAAGGCTACACCTTC

size: .
V: TRBV12-3/TRBV12-4
J: TRBJ1-5
D: TRBD1
CDR3: CASRGDSPNQPQHF
DNA: TGTGCCAGCAGGGGGGACAGTCCGAATCAGCCCCAGCATTTT

size: few
V: TRBV4-1
J: TRBJ2-4
D: .
CDR3: CASSRISSEEQYF
DNA: TGCGCCAGCAGCCGAATATCAAGTGAAGAGCAGTACTTC

size: few
V: TRBV7-8
J: TRBJ1-2
D: .
CDR3: CASDMGSLSNYGYTF
DNA: TGTGCCAGCGACATGGGTAGTCTATCTAACTATGGCTACACCTTC

size: .
V: TRBV18
J: TRBJ2-7
D: .
CDR3: CASSPPINEQYF
DNA: TGTGCCAGCTCACCACCTATAAACGAGCAGTACTTC

size: .
V: TRBV6-5
J: TRBJ1-1
D: .
CDR3: CASGKLGDMNTEAFF
DNA: TGTGCCAGCGGGAAACTTGGGGATATGAACACTGAAGCTTTCTTT

size: few
V: TRBV18
J: TRBJ2-1
D: TRBD1
CDR3: CASSGTGAGYNEQFF
DNA: TGTGCCAGCTCAGGGACAGGGGCCGGATACAATGAGCAGTTCTTC